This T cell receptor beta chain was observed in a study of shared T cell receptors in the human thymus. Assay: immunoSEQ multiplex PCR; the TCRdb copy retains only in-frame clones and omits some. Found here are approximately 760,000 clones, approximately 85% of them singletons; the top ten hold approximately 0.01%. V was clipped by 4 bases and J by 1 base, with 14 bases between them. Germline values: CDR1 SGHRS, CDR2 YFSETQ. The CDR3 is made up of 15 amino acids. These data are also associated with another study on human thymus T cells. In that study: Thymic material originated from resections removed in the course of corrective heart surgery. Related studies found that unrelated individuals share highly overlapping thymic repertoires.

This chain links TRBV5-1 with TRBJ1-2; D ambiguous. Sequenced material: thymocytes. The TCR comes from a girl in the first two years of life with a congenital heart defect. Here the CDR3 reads CASSPRPRSNYGYTF. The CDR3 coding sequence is TGCGCCAGCAGCCCCAGACCCCGGAGTAACTATGGCTACACCTTC.